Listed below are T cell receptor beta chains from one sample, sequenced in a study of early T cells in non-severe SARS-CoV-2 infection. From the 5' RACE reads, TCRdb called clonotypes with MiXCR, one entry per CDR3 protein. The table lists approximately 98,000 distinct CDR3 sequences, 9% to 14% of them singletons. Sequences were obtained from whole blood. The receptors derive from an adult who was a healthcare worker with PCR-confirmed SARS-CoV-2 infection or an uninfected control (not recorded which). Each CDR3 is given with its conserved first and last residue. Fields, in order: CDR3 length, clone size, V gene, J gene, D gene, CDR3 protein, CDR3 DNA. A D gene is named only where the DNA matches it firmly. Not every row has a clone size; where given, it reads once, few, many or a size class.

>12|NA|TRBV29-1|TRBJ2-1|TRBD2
CSVRRGNNEQFF
TGCAGCGTAAGGCGGGGGAACAATGAGCAGTTCTTC
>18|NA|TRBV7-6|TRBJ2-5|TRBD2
CASSLMSSGGAGSETQYF
TGTGCCAGCAGCTTAATGAGTAGCGGGGGGGCCGGAAGTGAGACCCAGTACTTC
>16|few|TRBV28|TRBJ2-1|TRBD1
CASSFLRQGRYNEQFF
TGTGCCAGCAGTTTCCTTAGACAGGGGCGCTACAATGAGCAGTTCTTC
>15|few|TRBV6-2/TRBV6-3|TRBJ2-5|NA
CASSYLLRGQETQYF
TGTGCCAGCAGTTACCTTCTCAGGGGCCAAGAGACCCAGTACTTC
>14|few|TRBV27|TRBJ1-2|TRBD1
CASSQGQGASGYTF
TGTGCCAGCAGTCAGGGACAGGGGGCTAGCGGCTACACCTTC
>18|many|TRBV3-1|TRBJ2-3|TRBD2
CASSQGPSAGSGTDTQYF
TGTGCCAGCAGCCAGGGGCCATCAGCGGGATCGGGCACAGATACGCAGTATTTT
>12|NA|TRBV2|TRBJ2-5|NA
CASSQIQETQYF
TGTGCCAGCAGCCAAATACAAGAGACCCAGTACTTC
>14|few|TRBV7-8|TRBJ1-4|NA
CASSLDRLNEKLFF
TGTGCCAGCAGCCTAGACAGACTAAATGAAAAACTGTTTTTT
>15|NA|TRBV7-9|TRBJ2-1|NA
CASSQSRERGGEQFF
TGTGCCAGCAGCCAGAGCAGGGAGAGGGGCGGTGAGCAGTTCTTC
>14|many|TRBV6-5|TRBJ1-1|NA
CASVRGGLHTEAFF
TGTGCCAGCGTCCGAGGGGGTTTACACACTGAAGCTTTCTTT
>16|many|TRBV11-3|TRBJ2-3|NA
CASSSGLSTRTDTQYF
TGTGCCAGCAGCTCGGGACTCTCCACGCGCACAGATACGCAGTATTTT
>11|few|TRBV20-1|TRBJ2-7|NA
CSASRDYEQYF
TGCAGTGCTAGTCGGGACTACGAGCAGTACTTC
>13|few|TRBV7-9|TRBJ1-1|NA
CASSIPQGKEAFF
TGTGCCAGCAGCATCCCCCAGGGTAAGGAAGCTTTCTTT
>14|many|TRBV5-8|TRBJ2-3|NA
CASSLQGRTDTQYF
TGTGCCAGCAGCTTGCAGGGACGCACAGATACGCAGTATTTT
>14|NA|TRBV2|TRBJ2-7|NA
CASSETPAPYEQYF
TGTGCCAGCAGTGAAACCCCCGCCCCCTACGAGCAGTACTTC
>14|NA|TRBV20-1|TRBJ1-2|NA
CSARDARRNNGYTF
TGCAGTGCTAGAGATGCCCGGAGGAACAATGGCTACACCTTC
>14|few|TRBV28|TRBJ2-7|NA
CASRTPGTTYEQYF
TGTGCCAGCAGAACCCCCGGGACCACCTACGAGCAGTACTTC
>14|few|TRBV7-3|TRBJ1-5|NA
CASSLTSVSQPQHF
TGTGCCAGCAGCTTAACGTCGGTCAGTCAACCCCAGCATTTT
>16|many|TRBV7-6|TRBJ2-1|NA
CASSLVWAGDGHEQFF
TGTGCCAGCAGCTTAGTGTGGGCCGGGGATGGGCATGAGCAGTTCTTC
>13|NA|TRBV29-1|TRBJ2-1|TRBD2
CSVSSGGAEEQFF
TGCAGCGTCAGTAGCGGGGGGGCAGAGGAGCAGTTCTTC
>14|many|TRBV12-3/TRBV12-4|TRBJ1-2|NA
CASTPEGANYGYTF
TGTGCCAGCACTCCGGAGGGAGCTAACTATGGCTACACCTTC
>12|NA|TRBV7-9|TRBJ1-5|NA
CASSPYNQPQHF
TGTGCCAGCAGCCCCTACAATCAGCCCCAGCATTTT
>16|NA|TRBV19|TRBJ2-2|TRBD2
CASSIDLAENTGELFF
TGTGCCAGTAGTATAGATCTAGCGGAGAACACCGGGGAGCTGTTTTTT
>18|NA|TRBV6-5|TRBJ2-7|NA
CASSSPASRDAGGEEQYF
TGTGCCAGCAGTTCCCCTGCCTCCAGGGACGCCGGGGGTGAGGAGCAGTACTTC
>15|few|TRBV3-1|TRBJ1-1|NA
CASSQDWGRNTEAFF
TGTGCCAGCAGCCAAGATTGGGGACGGAACACTGAAGCTTTCTTT
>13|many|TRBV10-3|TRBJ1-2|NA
CAIRPRDSNGYTF
TGTGCCATCAGGCCCCGGGACTCTAATGGCTACACCTTC
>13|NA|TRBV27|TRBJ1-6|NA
CASSLPGNSPLHF
TGTGCCAGCAGTTTACCAGGGAATTCACCCCTCCACTTT
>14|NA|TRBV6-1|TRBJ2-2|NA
CASGTGLETGELFF
TGTGCCAGCGGAACGGGACTTGAGACCGGGGAGCTGTTTTTT
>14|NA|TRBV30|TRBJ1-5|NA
CAWSGDRGNQPQHF
TGTGCCTGGAGTGGGGATAGGGGCAATCAGCCCCAGCATTTT
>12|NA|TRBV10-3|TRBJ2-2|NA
CAITGAAGELFF
TGTGCCATCACGGGGGCTGCCGGGGAGCTGTTTTTT
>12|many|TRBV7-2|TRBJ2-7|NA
CASSLVKGKQYF
TGTGCCAGCAGCTTAGTAAAGGGAAAGCAGTACTTC
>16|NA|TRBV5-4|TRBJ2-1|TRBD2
CASSFTIAGAGDEQFF
TGTGCCAGCAGCTTTACCATAGCGGGAGCGGGGGATGAGCAGTTCTTC
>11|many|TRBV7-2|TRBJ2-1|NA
CASSLKSRPFF
TGTGCCAGCAGCCTTAAGTCTCGTCCGTTCTTC
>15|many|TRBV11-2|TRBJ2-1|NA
CASSLDRKSLNEQFF
TGTGCCAGCAGCTTAGACCGGAAGTCTCTTAATGAGCAGTTCTTC
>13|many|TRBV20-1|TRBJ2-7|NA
CSARSGGGYEQYF
TGCAGTGCCAGGTCGGGGGGCGGATACGAGCAGTACTTC
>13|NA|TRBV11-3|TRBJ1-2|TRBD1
CASSFTGGSGYTF
TGTGCCAGCAGTTTTACAGGGGGAAGTGGCTACACCTTC
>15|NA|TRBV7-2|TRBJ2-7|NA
CASSLAGIKSYEQYF
TGTGCCAGCAGCTTAGCGGGAATTAAGAGCTACGAGCAGTACTTC
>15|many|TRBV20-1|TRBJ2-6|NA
CSASGWTSGANVLTF
TGCAGTGCTAGTGGGTGGACCTCTGGGGCCAACGTCCTGACTTTC
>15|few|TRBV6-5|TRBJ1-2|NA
CASSYIRASNYGYTF
TGTGCCAGCAGTTACATCAGGGCTTCTAACTATGGCTACACCTTC
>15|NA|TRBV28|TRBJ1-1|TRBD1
CASSIRTGANTEAFF
TGTGCCAGCAGTATTAGGACAGGGGCGAACACTGAAGCTTTCTTT
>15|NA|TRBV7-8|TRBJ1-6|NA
CASSFAQGIRSPLHF
TGTGCCAGCAGCTTCGCTCAGGGTATTCGTTCACCCCTCCACTTT
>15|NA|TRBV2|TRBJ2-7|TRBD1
CASGPPGTGVREQYF
TGTGCCAGCGGGCCCCCCGGGACAGGGGTTCGCGAGCAGTACTTC
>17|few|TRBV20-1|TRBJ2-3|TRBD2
CSASLLAGGYTTDTQYF
TGCAGTGCTAGTCTGCTAGCGGGGGGGTATACCACAGATACGCAGTATTTT
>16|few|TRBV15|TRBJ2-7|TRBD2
CATSRDRGTRSYEQYF
TGTGCCACCAGCAGAGATCGAGGGACTAGGAGCTACGAGCAGTACTTC
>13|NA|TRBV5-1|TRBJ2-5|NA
CASSPVRAETQYF
TGCGCCAGCAGCCCCGTAAGGGCTGAGACCCAGTACTTC
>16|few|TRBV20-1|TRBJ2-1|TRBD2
CSATLMTSGSMNEQFF
TGCAGTGCTACCTTGATGACTAGCGGGAGCATGAATGAGCAGTTCTTC
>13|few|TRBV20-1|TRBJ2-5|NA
CSAMTGSQETQYF
TGCAGTGCTATGACAGGTTCGCAAGAGACCCAGTACTTC
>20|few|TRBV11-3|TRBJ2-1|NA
CASSLLMGIFGASSYNEQFF
TGTGCCAGCAGCTTATTGATGGGGATATTCGGGGCCAGCTCCTACAATGAGCAGTTCTTC
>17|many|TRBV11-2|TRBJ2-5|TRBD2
CASSLGLAGGLLETQYF
TGTGCCAGCAGCCTCGGACTAGCGGGGGGGCTGTTAGAGACCCAGTACTTC
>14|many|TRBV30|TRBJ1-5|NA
CAWSPGGEGRPQHF
TGTGCCTGGAGCCCTGGGGGGGAGGGGCGGCCCCAGCATTTT
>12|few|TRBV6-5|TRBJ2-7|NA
CASSYKGYEQYF
TGTGCCAGCAGTTACAAAGGGTACGAGCAGTACTTC
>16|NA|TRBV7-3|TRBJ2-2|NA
CASSLGSRVNTGELFF
TGTGCCAGCAGCTTAGGCTCTCGGGTGAACACCGGGGAGCTGTTTTTT
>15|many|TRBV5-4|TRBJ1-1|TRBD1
CASSRPTGTKAEAFF
TGTGCCAGCAGCCGACCGACAGGGACGAAGGCTGAAGCTTTCTTT
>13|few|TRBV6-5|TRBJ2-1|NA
CASRRGSGNEQFF
TGTGCCAGCAGACGCGGTTCGGGTAATGAGCAGTTCTTC